This T cell receptor (beta chain) was identified in a study of cytomegalovirus exposure and HLA in healthy donors. Study as a whole: For the approximately 400 genotyped donors, 65% to 90% fell within the Caucasian-associated ancestry cluster.

Findings and limits, study-wide: Upon later analysis, TCR association rates were observed to vary by HLA locus, being highest for DRB1 and lowest for HLA-C.

Comments on this clone: The antigen is not known.

Primers for the PCR totalled 60 Vbeta and 13 Jbeta. Some clones are missing from TCRdb's copy, which holds only in-frame ones; the method was immunoSEQ multiplex PCR. The sample consists of 100,000 or so clones, 77% of them appearing once. The ends lost 0 bases at V and 7 bases at J; junction bases unmatched: 12. The CDR3 is 19 residues long. Germline lookup yields CDR1 LNHNV and CDR2 YYDKDF (reference sequence). The clonotype was recovered from a woman aged 40 to 55 in good health and CMV-seropositive. Material: PBMCs. V is TRBV15 and J is TRBJ2-2, with 12 positions matching TRBD2. CDR3 sequence (DNA): TGTGCCACCAGCAGAGACCGGACTAGCGGGACTGGAGGGGGCGGGGAGCTGTTTTTT. This gives the protein CATSRDRTSGTGGGGELFF.